This is a list of T cell receptor beta chains from one sample in a study of CD8 T cells in Susac syndrome. TCRdb re-called the immunoSEQ multiplex PCR reads through MiXCR, storing one row per CDR3 protein. The sample lists 110,000 or so distinct CDR3 sequences; 90% to 95% were seen once. Sequencing was performed on CD4+ T cells from PBMCs. The receptors were sampled from a human donor with multiple sclerosis. Both conserved end residues are part of each CDR3. The D gene is left open where the match is weak. Only some rows state a clone size, as once, few, many or a class for expanded clones.

v_call: TRBV12-3/TRBV12-4; d_call: TRBD2; clone_size: .; j_call: TRBJ2-7; cdr3_nt: TGTGCCAGCGGGTTAGCGGGGTCAACCTACGAGCAGTACTTC; cdr3_aa: CASGLAGSTYEQYF
v_call: TRBV29-1; d_call: .; clone_size: .; j_call: TRBJ1-1; cdr3_nt: TGCAGCGTTGGTCAGCGTGCGGGGACTGAAGCTTTCTTT; cdr3_aa: CSVGQRAGTEAFF
v_call: TRBV20-1; d_call: .; clone_size: .; j_call: TRBJ2-2; cdr3_nt: TGCAGTGCTGGCGGGGTCGGGGAGCTGTTTTTT; cdr3_aa: CSAGGVGELFF
v_call: TRBV11-2; d_call: .; clone_size: .; j_call: TRBJ1-1; cdr3_nt: TGTGCCAGCAGCTTAGATCCGGTCAGGGACACTGAAGCTTTCTTT; cdr3_aa: CASSLDPVRDTEAFF
v_call: TRBV5-1; d_call: TRBD1; clone_size: .; j_call: TRBJ1-1; cdr3_nt: TGCGCCAGCAGCTGGGACAGGGCTGAAGCTTTCTTT; cdr3_aa: CASSWDRAEAFF
v_call: TRBV30; d_call: .; clone_size: .; j_call: TRBJ2-2; cdr3_nt: TGTGCCTCCCGGGATGGAGGGGACACCGGGGAGCTGTTTTTT; cdr3_aa: CASRDGGDTGELFF
v_call: TRBV25-1; d_call: .; clone_size: .; j_call: TRBJ2-5; cdr3_nt: TGTGCCAGCAGTGTCCCGATTGAAGAGACCCAGTACTTC; cdr3_aa: CASSVPIEETQYF
v_call: TRBV28; d_call: TRBD1; clone_size: .; j_call: TRBJ2-2; cdr3_nt: TGTGCCAGTTGGACAGGGGAGGCCGGGGAGCTGTTTTTT; cdr3_aa: CASWTGEAGELFF
v_call: TRBV7-3; d_call: .; clone_size: .; j_call: TRBJ2-5; cdr3_nt: TGTGCCAGCAGCTCATCCCGGGGGTCCCAAGAGACCCAGTACTTC; cdr3_aa: CASSSSRGSQETQYF
v_call: TRBV30; d_call: .; clone_size: once; j_call: TRBJ1-1; cdr3_nt: TGTGCCTGGAGTGTTAGGGGCCTCAGGACTGAAGCTTTCTTT; cdr3_aa: CAWSVRGLRTEAFF
v_call: TRBV3-1; d_call: TRBD2; clone_size: once; j_call: TRBJ2-4; cdr3_nt: TGTGCCAGCAGCCAAGAAGTCTGGGGGGGCATTCAGTACTTC; cdr3_aa: CASSQEVWGGIQYF